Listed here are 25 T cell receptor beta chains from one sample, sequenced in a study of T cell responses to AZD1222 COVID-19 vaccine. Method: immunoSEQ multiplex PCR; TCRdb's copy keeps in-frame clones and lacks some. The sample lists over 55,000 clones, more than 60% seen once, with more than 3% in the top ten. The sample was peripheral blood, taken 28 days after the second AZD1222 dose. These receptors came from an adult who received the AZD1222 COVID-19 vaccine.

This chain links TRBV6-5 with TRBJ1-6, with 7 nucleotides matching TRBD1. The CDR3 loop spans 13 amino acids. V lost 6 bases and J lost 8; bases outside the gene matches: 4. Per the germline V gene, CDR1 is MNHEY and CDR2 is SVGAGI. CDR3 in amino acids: CASRRDRHSPLHF. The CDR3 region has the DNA TGTGCCAGCAGGCGGGACAGACATTCACCCCTCCACTTT.

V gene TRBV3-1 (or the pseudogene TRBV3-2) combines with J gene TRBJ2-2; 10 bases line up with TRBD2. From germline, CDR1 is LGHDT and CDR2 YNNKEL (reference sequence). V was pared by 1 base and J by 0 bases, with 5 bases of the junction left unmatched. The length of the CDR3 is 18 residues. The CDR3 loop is CASSQAASGGPNTGELFF. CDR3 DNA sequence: TGTGCCAGCAGCCAAGCGGCTAGCGGGGGCCCGAACACCGGGGAGCTGTTTTTT.

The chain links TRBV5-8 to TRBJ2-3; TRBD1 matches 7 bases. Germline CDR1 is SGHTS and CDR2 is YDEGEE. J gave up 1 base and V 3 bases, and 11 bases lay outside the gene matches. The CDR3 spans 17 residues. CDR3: CASSSTRQGRGTDTQYF. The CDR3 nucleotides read TGTGCCAGCAGCTCTACCCGACAGGGTCGGGGCACAGATACGCAGTATTTT.

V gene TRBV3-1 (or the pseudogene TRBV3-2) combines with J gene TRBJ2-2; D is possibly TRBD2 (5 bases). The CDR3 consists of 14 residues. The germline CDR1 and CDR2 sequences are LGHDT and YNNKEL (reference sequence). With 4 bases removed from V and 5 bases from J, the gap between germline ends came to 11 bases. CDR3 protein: CASSPPRDTGELFF. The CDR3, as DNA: TGTGCCAGCAGCCCCCCCCGGGATACCGGGGAGCTGTTTTTT.

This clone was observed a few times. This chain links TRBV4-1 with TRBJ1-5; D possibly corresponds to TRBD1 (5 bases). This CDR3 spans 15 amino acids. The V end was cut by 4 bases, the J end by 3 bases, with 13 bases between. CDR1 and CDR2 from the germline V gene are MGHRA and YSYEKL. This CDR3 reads CASSPSPGLNQPQHF. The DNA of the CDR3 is TGCGCCAGCAGCCCTTCGCCGGGGCTCAATCAGCCCCAGCATTTT.

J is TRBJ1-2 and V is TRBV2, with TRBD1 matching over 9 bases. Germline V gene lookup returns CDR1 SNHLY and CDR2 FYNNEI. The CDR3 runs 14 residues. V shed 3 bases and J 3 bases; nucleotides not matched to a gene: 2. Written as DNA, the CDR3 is TGTGCCAGCAGTGACCGGGACAGGGACTATGGCTACACCTTC. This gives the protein CASSDRDRDYGYTF.

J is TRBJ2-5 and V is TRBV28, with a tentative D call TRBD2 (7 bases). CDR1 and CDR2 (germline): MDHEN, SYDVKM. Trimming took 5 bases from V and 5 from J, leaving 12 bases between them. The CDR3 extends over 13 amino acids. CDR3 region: CASSPGGTETQYF. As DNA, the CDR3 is TGTGCCAGCAGTCCGGGGGGCACGGAGACCCAGTACTTC.

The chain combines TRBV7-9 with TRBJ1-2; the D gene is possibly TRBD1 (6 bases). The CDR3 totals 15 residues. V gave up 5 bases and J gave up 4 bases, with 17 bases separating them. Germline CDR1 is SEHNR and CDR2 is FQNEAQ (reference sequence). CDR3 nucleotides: TGTGCCAGCAGCCCCGGGGCCCCGACAGGCTATGGCTACACCTTC. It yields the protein CASSPGAPTGYGYTF.

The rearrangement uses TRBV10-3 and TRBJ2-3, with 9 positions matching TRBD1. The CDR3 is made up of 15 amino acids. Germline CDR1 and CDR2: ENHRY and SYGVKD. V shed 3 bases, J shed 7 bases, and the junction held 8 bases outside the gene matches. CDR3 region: CAISDEGTGKNTQYF. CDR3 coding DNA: TGTGCCATCAGTGACGAGGGGACAGGGAAGAATACGCAGTATTTT.

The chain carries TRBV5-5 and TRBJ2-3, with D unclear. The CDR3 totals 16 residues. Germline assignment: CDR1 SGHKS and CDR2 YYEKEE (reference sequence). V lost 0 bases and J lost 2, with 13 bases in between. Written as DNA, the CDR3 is TGTGCCAGCAGCTTGGGGGCCAACCCCGTCACAGATACGCAGTATTTT. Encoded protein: CASSLGANPVTDTQYF.

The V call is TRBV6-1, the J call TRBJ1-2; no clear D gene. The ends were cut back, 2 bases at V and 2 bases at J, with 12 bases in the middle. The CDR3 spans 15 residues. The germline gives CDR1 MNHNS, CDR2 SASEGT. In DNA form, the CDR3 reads TGTGCCAGCAGTGAATTCCAGGCGCAAAACTATGGCTACACCTTC. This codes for CASSEFQAQNYGYTF.

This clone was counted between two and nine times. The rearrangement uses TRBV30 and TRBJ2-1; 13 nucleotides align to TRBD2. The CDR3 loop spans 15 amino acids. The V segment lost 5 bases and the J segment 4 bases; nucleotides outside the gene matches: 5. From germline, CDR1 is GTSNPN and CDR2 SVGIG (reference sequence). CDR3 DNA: TGTGCCTGGGCGAGACTAGCGGGGGGATACAATGAGCAGTTCTTC. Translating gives CAWARLAGGYNEQFF.

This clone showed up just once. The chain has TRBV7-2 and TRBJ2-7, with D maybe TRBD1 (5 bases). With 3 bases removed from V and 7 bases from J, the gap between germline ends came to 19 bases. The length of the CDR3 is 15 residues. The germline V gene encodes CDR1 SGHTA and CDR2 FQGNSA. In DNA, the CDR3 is TGTGCCAGCAGCTTGCGTACAGGTCCGTCCCTGGAGCAGTACTTC. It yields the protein CASSLRTGPSLEQYF.

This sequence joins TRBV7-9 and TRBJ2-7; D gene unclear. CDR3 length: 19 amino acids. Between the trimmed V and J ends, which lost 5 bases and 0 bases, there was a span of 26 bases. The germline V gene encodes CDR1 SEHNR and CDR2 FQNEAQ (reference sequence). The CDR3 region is CASSRPPGQTLVPSYEQYF. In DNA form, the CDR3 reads TGTGCCAGCAGCCGACCCCCCGGGCAAACCCTCGTGCCCTCCTACGAGCAGTACTTC.

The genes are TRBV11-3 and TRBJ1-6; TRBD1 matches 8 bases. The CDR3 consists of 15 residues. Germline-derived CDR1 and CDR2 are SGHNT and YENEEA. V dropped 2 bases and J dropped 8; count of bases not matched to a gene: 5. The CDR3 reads CASSLQGAFDSPLHF. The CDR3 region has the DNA TGTGCCAGCAGCTTACAGGGGGCTTTTGATTCACCCCTCCACTTT.

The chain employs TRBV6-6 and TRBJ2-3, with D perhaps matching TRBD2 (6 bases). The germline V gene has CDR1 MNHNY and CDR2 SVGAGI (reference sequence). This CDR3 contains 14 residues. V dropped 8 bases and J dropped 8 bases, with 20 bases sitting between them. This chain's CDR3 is CASFSWGGGGTQYF. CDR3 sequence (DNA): TGTGCCAGCTTTAGTTGGGGAGGTGGGGGTACGCAGTATTTT.

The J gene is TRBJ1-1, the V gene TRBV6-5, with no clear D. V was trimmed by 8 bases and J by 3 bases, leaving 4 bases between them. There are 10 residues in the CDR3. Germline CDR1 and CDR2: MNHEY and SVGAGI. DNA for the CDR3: TGTGCCAGCGGACACACTGAAGCTTTCTTT. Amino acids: CASGHTEAFF.

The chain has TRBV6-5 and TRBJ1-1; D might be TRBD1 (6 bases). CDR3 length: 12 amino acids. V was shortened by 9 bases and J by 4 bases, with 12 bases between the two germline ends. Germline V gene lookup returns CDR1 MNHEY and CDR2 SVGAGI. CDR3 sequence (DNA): TGTGCCAGTCAGGGGACGGGCACTGAAGCTTTCTTT. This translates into CASQGTGTEAFF.

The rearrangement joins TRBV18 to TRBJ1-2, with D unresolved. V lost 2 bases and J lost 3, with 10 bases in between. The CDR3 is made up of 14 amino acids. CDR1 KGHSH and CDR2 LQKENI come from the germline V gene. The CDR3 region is CASSPDPSHYGYTF. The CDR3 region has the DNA TGTGCCAGCTCACCAGACCCATCCCACTATGGCTACACCTTC.

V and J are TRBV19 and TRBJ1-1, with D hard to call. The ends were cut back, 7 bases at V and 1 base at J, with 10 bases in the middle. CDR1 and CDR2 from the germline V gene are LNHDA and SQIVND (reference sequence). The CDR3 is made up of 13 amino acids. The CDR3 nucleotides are TGTGCCAGTAATTTGATGCGGAACACTGAAGCTTTCTTT. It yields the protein CASNLMRNTEAFF.

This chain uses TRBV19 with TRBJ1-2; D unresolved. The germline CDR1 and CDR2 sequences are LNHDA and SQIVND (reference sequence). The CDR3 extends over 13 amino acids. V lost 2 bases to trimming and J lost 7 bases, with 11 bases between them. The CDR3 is CASSIMAGSGYTF. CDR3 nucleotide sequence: TGTGCCAGTAGTATAATGGCGGGGTCTGGCTACACCTTC.

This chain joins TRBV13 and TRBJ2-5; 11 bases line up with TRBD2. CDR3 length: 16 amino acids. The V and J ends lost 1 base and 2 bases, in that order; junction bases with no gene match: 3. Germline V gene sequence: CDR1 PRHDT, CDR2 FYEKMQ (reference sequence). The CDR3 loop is CASSLVAGGHQETQYF. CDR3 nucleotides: TGTGCCAGCAGCTTAGTAGCGGGGGGGCATCAAGAGACCCAGTACTTC.

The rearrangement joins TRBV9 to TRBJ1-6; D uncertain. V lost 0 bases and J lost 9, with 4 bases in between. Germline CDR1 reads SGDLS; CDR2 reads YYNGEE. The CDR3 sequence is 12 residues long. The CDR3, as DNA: TGTGCCAGCAGCGTAGAAGGTTCACCCCTCCACTTT. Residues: CASSVEGSPLHF.

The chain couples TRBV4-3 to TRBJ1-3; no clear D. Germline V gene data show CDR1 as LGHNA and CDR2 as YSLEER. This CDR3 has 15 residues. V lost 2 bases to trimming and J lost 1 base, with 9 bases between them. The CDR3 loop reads CASSQSGGSGNTIYF. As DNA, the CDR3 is TGCGCCAGCAGCCAATCGGGAGGATCTGGAAACACCATATATTTT.

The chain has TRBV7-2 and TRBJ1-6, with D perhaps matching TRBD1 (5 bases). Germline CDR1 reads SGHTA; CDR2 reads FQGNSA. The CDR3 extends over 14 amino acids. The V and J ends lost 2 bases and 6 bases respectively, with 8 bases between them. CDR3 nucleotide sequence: TGTGCCAGCAGCTTAAACGGGGGTAATTCACCCCTCCACTTT. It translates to CASSLNGGNSPLHF.